This TCR beta chain was sequenced in a study of blood T cell repertoires in COVID-19. Overall study context: Italy, Spain and the United States were the sources of the convalescent and acute COVID-19 samples. PBMCs, B-cell-depleted T cells, or T cells provided the cDNA or gDNA that made up the material.

The V and J ends lost 1 base and 7 bases, in that order; junction bases with no gene match: 10. There are 16 residues in the CDR3. Germline lookup yields CDR1 LGHDT and CDR2 YNNKEL (reference sequence). In terms of age and location, participants ranged from about 18 to 89 years and lived in about two dozen US areas. Self-reported history from a screening survey and questionnaire set each donor's cohort. Profiling relied on immunoSEQ multiplex PCR, and the TCRdb table lists in-frame clones only, not all of them. The table shows approximately 330,000 clones, with 65% to 90% occurring only once. The chain is built from TRBV3-1 (or the pseudogene TRBV3-2) and TRBJ1-1; TRBD1 aligns across 9 bases. This receptor was identified in a middle-aged woman with acute COVID-19. The sample consisted of PBMCs or T cells enriched from blood (not recorded which). DNA of the CDR3: TGTGCCAGCAGCCAAGCACCGGGACAGGGAGGGGGTGAAGCTTTCTTT. The encoded protein is CASSQAPGQGGGEAFF.